Below are 27 T cell receptor beta chains sequenced from a single sample in a study of T cell repertoires in cytomegalovirus infection. One entry per CDR3 protein results from TCRdb running MiXCR on the reads. The sample shows about 830,000 distinct CDR3 sequences, 30% to 35% of them seen only once. No antigen has been identified for these receptors. The material sequenced was cultured CD8+ T cells from PBMCs, taken from culture after CMV antigen stimulation. The receptors stem from a human donor in good health (CMV status not recorded). Some clones in this sample may be carry-over from other donors' samples.

This chain connects TRBV6-5 to TRBJ2-3; weak D call: TRBD2 (5 bases). The germline V gene has CDR1 MNHEY and CDR2 SVGAGI. This CDR3 is built from 14 residues. V lost 3 bases and J 2 bases, leaving 9 bases between the germline ends. The CDR3 loop reads CASSYSENTDTQYF. The CDR3 nucleotides are TGTGCCAGCAGTTATAGCGAGAACACAGATACGCAGTATTTT.

The chain combines TRBV19 with TRBJ1-5; D not certain. The V gene lost 3 bases and the J gene lost 6 bases, with 6 bases spanning the gap. The CDR3 length is 12 residues. From germline, CDR1 is LNHDA and CDR2 SQIVND (reference sequence). CDR3: CASSISVQPQHF. The DNA of the CDR3 is TGTGCCAGTAGTATTAGTGTTCAGCCCCAGCATTTT.

Concerning this clonotype itself: A read error is possible here, since a much larger clone lies one base away. The conserved phenylalanine or tryptophan is not found at the CDR3 terminus, so this likely reflects a read error. The chain combines TRBV7-2 with TRBJ1-5; 7 bases map to TRBD1. Trimming at V came to 3 bases and at J to 1 base, leaving 3 bases not matched to a gene. Germline V gene sequence: CDR1 SGHTA, CDR2 FQGNSA. There are 15 residues in the CDR3. The CDR3 region is CASSFLTGSNQPQHL. CDR3 nucleotide sequence: TGTGCCAGCAGCTTCTTGACAGGGAGCAATCAGCCCCAGCATTTA.

The chain carries TRBV7-2 and TRBJ2-1; no clear D gene. The CDR3 totals 15 residues. Trimming removed 4 bases at V and 6 bases at J, with 16 bases between. Per the germline V gene, CDR1 is SGHTA and CDR2 is FQGNSA. CDR3 DNA: TGTGCCAGCAGCTGGCGCGAGACTCCTGGCAATGAGCAGTTCTTC. Encoded protein: CASSWRETPGNEQFF.

The chain recombines TRBV24-1 with TRBJ2-5; 7 bases agree with TRBD2. Germline CDR1 KGHDR, CDR2 SFDVKD. V dropped 9 bases and J dropped 3; count of bases not matched to a gene: 12. This CDR3 comprises 15 residues. The CDR3 nucleotides read TGTGCCACCCCCCTTCTGACTAGCAGGGAAGAGACCCAGTACTTC. Protein product: CATPLLTSREETQYF.

V is TRBV11-1 and J is TRBJ2-7; 8 nucleotides match TRBD1. Germline V CDR1 and CDR2: SGHAT, FQDESV (reference sequence). This CDR3 comprises 18 residues. Germline trimming cut 8 bases from V and 4 bases from J; bases unmatched to any gene: 22. CDR3 sequence (DNA): TGTGCCAGCCGCGAAGCTAGTCTTGGACAGGGAAGTGGGTACGAGCAGTACTTC. As protein: CASREASLGQGSGYEQYF.

This clonotype appeared many times. This chain links TRBV6-1 with TRBJ1-1; no definite D call. The CDR3 extends over 14 amino acids. Looked up from germline, CDR1 is MNHNS and CDR2 is SASEGT. V was cut by 9 bases and J by 0 bases, with 14 bases left in between. DNA for the CDR3: TGTGCCAGTTCTTTTACGACGGTGAACACTGAAGCTTTCTTT. It is translated as CASSFTTVNTEAFF.

The genes are TRBV10-3 and TRBJ1-2, with unresolved D. Trimming removed 0 bases at V and 0 bases at J, with 8 bases between. The CDR3 consists of 15 residues. CDR1 is ENHRY, CDR2 SYGVKD, per germline. The CDR3 nucleotides read TGTGCCATCAGTGAGTCCGTTTACTCTAACTATGGCTACACCTTC. Translated, it gives CAISESVYSNYGYTF.

This clonotype was seen many times. The gene calls are TRBV12-3 or TRBV12-4 and TRBJ2-3, with 8 bases lining up with TRBD2. J lost 6 bases, V lost 5 bases, and 13 bases had no gene match. CDR3 length equals 16 residues. The CDR3 DNA follows: TGTGCCAGCAGTCCCAGGGCCGCGGGGGGTGCGGATACGCAGTATTTT. Its translation: CASSPRAAGGADTQYF.

V usage is TRBV4-1 and J usage is TRBJ2-3, with a weak D call TRBD1 (6 bases). This CDR3 comprises 16 residues. Germline loops: CDR1 MGHRA, CDR2 YSYEKL. The V end was cut by 3 bases, the J end by 2 bases, with 15 bases between. CDR3 in DNA: TGCGCCAGCAGCCACCCCCCAGGGGCATCCACAGATACGCAGTATTTT. Protein product: CASSHPPGASTDTQYF.

This chain uses TRBV2 with TRBJ2-1; TRBD1 aligns across 10 bases. The germline V gene has CDR1 SNHLY and CDR2 FYNNEI. This CDR3 has 15 residues. The junction had 9 bases not matched to a gene; V was cut back by 3 bases and J by 10 bases. CDR3 in DNA: TGTGCCAGCAGTGATCAGAGACAGGGGGCTGACGAGCAGTTCTTC. Protein product: CASSDQRQGADEQFF.

The chain joins TRBV10-2 to TRBJ1-2, with TRBD1 as a possible D gene (5 bases). With 4 bases removed from V and 1 base from J, the gap between germline ends came to 13 bases. Germline CDR1 WSHSY, CDR2 SAAADI. The CDR3 totals 15 residues. The CDR3 DNA sequence: TGCGCCAGCAGTGCCCTTCGGGACGGTAACTATGGCTACACCTTC. Encoded protein: CASSALRDGNYGYTF.

There are many counts of this clonotype. The chain employs TRBV7-8 and TRBJ2-7, with 8 bases lining up with TRBD1. This CDR3 spans 14 amino acids. CDR1 SGHVS and CDR2 FQNEAQ come from the germline V gene. The junction had 8 bases not matched to a gene; V was cut back by 5 bases and J by 5 bases. This chain's CDR3 is CASSARTGPDEQYV. The CDR3 DNA is TGTGCCAGCAGCGCTCGGACAGGGCCGGACGAGCAGTACGTC.

This clonotype has a count of ten or more. In DNA, the CDR3 is TGTGCCAGCAGCTTAGGCAGGCCCGCAGATACGCAGTATTTT. It encodes CASSLGRPADTQYF. The gene calls are TRBV5-6 and TRBJ2-3; D not resolved. This CDR3 region has 14 residues. V shed 2 bases and J shed 4 bases, with 11 bases lying between them. Germline CDR1 and CDR2: SGHDT and YYEEEE.

CDR3 sequence (DNA): TGTGCCAGCAGCTTGCTTCAGGGGTATGAGCAGTTCTTC. This sequence encodes CASSLLQGYEQFF. V is TRBV5-8 and J is TRBJ2-1; the D gene is possibly TRBD1 (6 bases). This CDR3 is 13 amino acids long. The V gene lost 1 base and the J gene lost 8 bases, with 10 bases spanning the gap. Germline V gene sequence: CDR1 SGHTS, CDR2 YDEGEE.

This clonotype was recorded many times. The chain joins TRBV27 to TRBJ2-7; weak D call: TRBD1 (6 bases). V was cut by 2 bases and J by 2 bases, with 7 bases left in between. Germline CDR1 reads MNHEY; CDR2 reads SMNVEV (reference sequence). The CDR3 loop spans 13 amino acids. DNA for the CDR3: TGTGCCAGCAGTTTAAGGGGGACCTACGAGCAGTACTTC. The encoded protein is CASSLRGTYEQYF.

This chain uses TRBV27 with TRBJ1-1; D possibly corresponds to TRBD1 (6 bases). V lost 0 bases and J 4 bases, leaving 15 bases between the germline ends. Germline-derived CDR1 and CDR2 are MNHEY and SMNVEV (reference sequence). This CDR3 region has 16 residues. As DNA, the CDR3 is TGTGCCAGCAGTTTATCCCCGGACAGCGGGGTCACTGAAGCTTTCTTT. This encodes CASSLSPDSGVTEAFF.

The V and J genes are TRBV2 and TRBJ2-2; D is unclear. The CDR3 has 12 residues. The germline gives CDR1 SNHLY, CDR2 FYNNEI. V gave up 8 bases and J gave up 5 bases, with 9 bases separating them. CDR3 sequence reads: CASQWGTGELFF. CDR3 DNA sequence: TGTGCCAGCCAGTGGGGAACCGGGGAGCTGTTTTTT.

This clonotype has a handful of counts. V is TRBV29-1 and J is TRBJ1-6; D is unresolved. The CDR3 extends over 18 amino acids. Germline V gene lookup returns CDR1 SQVTM and CDR2 ANQGSEA. The CDR3 DNA sequence: TGCACCTGGTTGCCCGGGCCACCTCACCGGTTCGATAATTCACCCCTCCACTTT. It translates to CTWLPGPPHRFDNSPLHF.

The CDR3 region is CASSLRKYNGWTEPNTGELFF. The CDR3, as DNA: TGTGCCAGCAGCTTGCGGAAATATAACGGATGGACAGAACCGAACACCGGGGAGCTGTTTTTT. The genes are TRBV5-6 and TRBJ2-2; D perhaps matches TRBD1 (6 bases). CDR3 length: 21 residues. V dropped 1 base and J dropped 0 bases, with 25 bases sitting between them. Germline-derived CDR1 and CDR2 are SGHDT and YYEEEE.

At least ten counts were recorded for this clonotype. The chain has TRBV11-3 and TRBJ2-5; 9 positions match TRBD1. CDR3 length: 16 amino acids. The J segment lost 5 bases and the V segment lost 5 bases, leaving 12 bases of the junction unmatched. Germline V lookup: CDR1 SGHNT, CDR2 YENEEA. CDR3 coding DNA: TGTGCCAGCAGCCAAAGCCGGGACAGGGTTGGCGAGACCCAGTACTTC. This translates into CASSQSRDRVGETQYF.

This clonotype was detected a few times. The rearrangement uses TRBV12-3 or TRBV12-4 and TRBJ2-2; D is tentatively TRBD1 or TRBD2 (5 bases each). The CDR3 spans 14 residues. Trimming left V 5 bases short and J 5 bases short, with 12 bases between. CDR3: CASSPGTKTGELFF. The DNA for the CDR3 is TGTGCCAGCAGTCCAGGGACCAAGACCGGGGAGCTGTTTTTT.

This clonotype was counted between two and nine times. The chain joins TRBV9 to TRBJ2-5, with D perhaps TRBD2 (5 bases). The germline gives CDR1 SGDLS, CDR2 YYNGEE. The CDR3 has 15 residues. With 1 base removed from V and 5 bases from J, the gap between germline ends came to 15 bases. CDR3 sequence: CASSVYGIYGETQYF. The CDR3 DNA sequence: TGTGCCAGCAGCGTATACGGGATCTATGGGGAGACCCAGTACTTC.

J is TRBJ1-1 and V is TRBV19; possible D gene TRBD1, 5 bases. The germline V gene encodes CDR1 LNHDA and CDR2 SQIVND (reference sequence). This CDR3 contains 14 residues. V was pared by 0 bases and J by 3 bases, with 8 bases between. The CDR3 here is CASSIDGGDTEAFF. In DNA form, the CDR3 reads TGTGCCAGTAGTATAGACGGGGGAGACACTGAAGCTTTCTTT.

There are a few counts of this clonotype. This chain joins TRBV7-8 and TRBJ1-4; no clear D. Trimming cost V 2 bases and J 10 bases, with 14 bases left between them. CDR1 and CDR2 (germline): SGHVS, FQNEAQ. CDR3 size: 14 residues. The CDR3 sequence is CASSLRALEAKLFF. Written as DNA, the CDR3 is TGTGCCAGCAGCTTAAGGGCTCTGGAAGCAAAACTGTTTTTT.

J is TRBJ1-4 and V is TRBV7-9; no firm D call. CDR1 and CDR2 from the germline V gene are SEHNR and FQNEAQ (reference sequence). The CDR3 totals 12 residues. The germline V and J ends were trimmed by 5 bases and 7 bases, with 8 bases remaining between them. The CDR3: CASSPEAEKLFF. Written as DNA, the CDR3 is TGTGCCAGCAGCCCTGAAGCTGAAAAACTGTTTTTT.

This clonotype was detected once. The chain combines TRBV28 with TRBJ1-5; no firm D call. This CDR3 has 14 residues. V lost 5 bases and J lost 7, with 15 bases in between. The germline V gene encodes CDR1 MDHEN and CDR2 SYDVKM. CDR3 sequence (DNA): TGTGCCAGCAGTCCCTCCTCGATAATCCAGCCCCAGCATTTT. Amino acids: CASSPSSIIQPQHF.